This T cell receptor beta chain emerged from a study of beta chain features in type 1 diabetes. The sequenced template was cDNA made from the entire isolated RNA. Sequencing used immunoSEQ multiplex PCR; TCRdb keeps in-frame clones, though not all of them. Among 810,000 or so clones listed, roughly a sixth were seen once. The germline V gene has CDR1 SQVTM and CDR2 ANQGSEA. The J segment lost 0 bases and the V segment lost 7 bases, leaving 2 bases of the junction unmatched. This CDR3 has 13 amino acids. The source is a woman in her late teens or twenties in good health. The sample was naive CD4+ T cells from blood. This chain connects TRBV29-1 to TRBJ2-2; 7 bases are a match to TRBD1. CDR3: CSAGTANTGELFF. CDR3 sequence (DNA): TGCAGCGCCGGGACAGCGAACACCGGGGAGCTGTTTTTT.